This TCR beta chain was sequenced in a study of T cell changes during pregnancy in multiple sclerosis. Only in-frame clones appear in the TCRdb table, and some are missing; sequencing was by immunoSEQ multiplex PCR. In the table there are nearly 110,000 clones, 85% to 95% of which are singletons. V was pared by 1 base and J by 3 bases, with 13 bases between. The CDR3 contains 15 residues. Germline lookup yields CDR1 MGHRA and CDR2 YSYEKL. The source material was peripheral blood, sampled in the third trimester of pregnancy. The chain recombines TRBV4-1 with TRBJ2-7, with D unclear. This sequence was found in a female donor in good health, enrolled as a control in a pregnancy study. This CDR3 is CASSQGVGTNYEQYF. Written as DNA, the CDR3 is TGCGCCAGCAGCCAAGGGGTCGGAACTAACTACGAGCAGTACTTC.